The 9 T cell receptor beta chains in this list originate from one sample, sequenced in a study of blood T cell repertoires in COVID-19. Profiling relied on immunoSEQ multiplex PCR, and the TCRdb table lists in-frame clones only, not all of them. The sample includes almost 250,000 clones, roughly 91% of them seen just once. Sequencing was carried out using PBMCs or T cells enriched from blood (not recorded which). The receptors come from a woman in her 30s who had recovered from COVID-19.

This clone was observed once. The J gene is TRBJ1-1, the V gene TRBV23-1, with a tentative D call TRBD1 (6 bases). TRBV23-1 is identified as an open reading frame with a role that is uncertain. The CDR3 has 13 residues. V dropped 8 bases and J dropped 1 base, with 11 bases sitting between them. CDR3 nucleotide sequence: TGCGCCAGCGGCCGGACAGAGAACACTGAAGCTTTCTTT. Its protein product is CASGRTENTEAFF.

CDR3 region: CASSLAGGKETQYF. Here the CDR3 DNA reads TGTGCCAGCAGTTTAGCGGGAGGTAAAGAGACCCAGTACTTC. This rearrangement joins TRBV5-8 to TRBJ2-5; 10 nucleotides agree with TRBD2. CDR3 size: 14 residues. V shed 5 bases and J 3 bases; nucleotides not matched to a gene: 4. The germline CDR1 and CDR2 sequences are SGHTS and YDEGEE.

The rearrangement links TRBV10-2 to TRBJ2-1; D is unclear. Between the trimmed V and J ends, which lost 6 bases and 0 bases, there was a span of 6 bases. The CDR3 has 13 residues. CDR1 and CDR2 from the germline V gene are WSHSY and SAAADI. The CDR3 here is CASRTSSYNEQFF. Here the CDR3 DNA reads TGCGCCAGCAGAACCAGCTCCTACAATGAGCAGTTCTTC.

This clone was detected only once. The chain has TRBV6-5 and TRBJ2-7; 8 positions match TRBD2. The CDR3 sequence is 15 residues long. In germline, CDR1 is MNHEY, CDR2 SVGAGI. Trimming at V came to 3 bases and at J to 5 bases, leaving 9 bases not matched to a gene. The CDR3 bases are TGTGCCAGCAGTTATTCGGGCGGGAGGTTCGACGAGCAGTACTTC. Translated: CASSYSGGRFDEQYF.

The V call is TRBV7-2, the J call TRBJ1-4; D remains unclear. The CDR3 totals 13 residues. Trimming cost V 6 bases and J 7 bases, with 12 bases left between them. Germline-derived CDR1 and CDR2 are SGHTA and FQGNSA. CDR3 nucleotide sequence: TGTGCCAGCAGTTGGGGAGGTGGTGAAAAACTGTTTTTT. Translated: CASSWGGGEKLFF. Full variable domain (rest looked up from reference TRBV7-2 and TRBJ1-4): GAGVSQSPSNKVTEKGKDVELRCDPISGHTALYWYRQSLGQGLEFLIYFQGNSAPDKSGLPSDRFSAERTGGSVSTLTIQRTQQEDSAVYLCASSWGGGEKLFFGSGTQLSVL.

Worth noting for this clone: Other DNA sequences of this sample code for an identical CDR3. The chain joins TRBV5-1 to TRBJ2-7; 10 nucleotides line up with TRBD2. Germline trimming cut 0 bases from V and 4 bases from J; bases unmatched to any gene: 7. Germline CDR1 and CDR2: SGHRS and YFSETQ. The CDR3 is made up of 16 amino acids. Written as DNA, the CDR3 is TGCGCCAGCAGCTTGGCCGGGACTAGCGTATCTTACGAGCAGTACTTC. It translates to CASSLAGTSVSYEQYF.

The V and J genes are TRBV19 and TRBJ2-2; the D gene is possibly TRBD2 (5 bases). The ends were cut back, 1 base at V and 1 base at J, with 16 bases in the middle. CDR1 and CDR2 from the germline V gene are LNHDA and SQIVND (reference sequence). There are 18 residues in the CDR3. CDR3 protein: CASSIGGLNAENTGELFF. CDR3 nucleotides: TGTGCCAGTAGTATAGGAGGACTCAACGCCGAGAACACCGGGGAGCTGTTTTTT.

The gene calls are TRBV19 and TRBJ1-1; 7 bases agree with TRBD1. The germline gives CDR1 LNHDA, CDR2 SQIVND (reference sequence). The CDR3 has 15 amino acids. J gave up 0 bases and V 7 bases, and 8 bases lay outside the gene matches. This CDR3 is CASTQTGSVNTEAFF. In DNA form, the CDR3 reads TGTGCCAGTACTCAGACAGGGAGTGTGAACACTGAAGCTTTCTTT.

The V call is TRBV28, the J call TRBJ1-3; 7 bases align to TRBD1. This CDR3 region has 18 residues. Germline trimming cut 6 bases from V and 1 base from J; bases unmatched to any gene: 15. CDR1 and CDR2 (germline): MDHEN, SYDVKM. The CDR3 bases are TGTGCCAGCAGCGGGGGACAGCGGAAGGGTCGTTCTGGAAACACCATATATTTT. The encoded protein is CASSGGQRKGRSGNTIYF.